Presented here are 26 T cell receptor beta chains from one specimen sequenced in a study of tumor-infiltrating lymphocytes in primary liver carcinoma (TCRdb year 2017). Reads for this sample came from an Illumina HiSeq 2500. TCRbeta-specific cDNA was reverse-transcribed from about 500 ng total RNA using a constant-region primer and ProtoScript II reverse transcriptase. TCRbeta libraries were built with three nested multiplex PCR rounds, a slightly modified ARM-PCR procedure. Each of the first two PCR rounds ran for approximately 10 cycles using multiplex TRBV1-TRBV30 forward primers together with a Cbeta reverse primer. In TCRdb, the public reads were trimmed at Q25 with fastp and aligned with MiXCR, with productive beta chains retained. Records with the same CDR3 protein are collapsed into one entry carrying the most frequent genes and DNA. In this sample the table shows 100,000 or so distinct CDR3 sequences, more than 60% of which occur a single time. The ten largest clones capture over 7.5% of the sample.

Total RNA and DNA were co-extracted without cell sorting from approximately 20-30 mg of bulk tissue using the AllPrep DNA/RNA mini kit. The specimen was liver tumor tissue from sampling region 5. The cell subset or site label here, explained by the study, means: tumor region T5, tumor centre. These receptors all stem from an older woman with primary liver carcinoma and hepatitis B virus infection.

Points on this clonotype: One end of the junction is discordant with germline, which a read error may explain. V usage is TRBV11-2 and J usage is TRBJ2-1; TRBD2 might be the D (5 bases). The CDR3 is 16 residues long. In germline, CDR1 is SGHAT, CDR2 FQNNGV. CDR3 coding DNA: TGTGCCAGCAGCCGACTAAACCCCGAGGTTGATAATGAGCACTTCTTC. Its protein product is CASSRLNPEVDNEHFF.

For this clonotype: This may arise from a read error, as a much more abundant clone is one base away. The genes are TRBV5-1 and TRBJ1-6, with D possibly being TRBD1 (6 bases). Per the germline V gene, CDR1 is SGHRS and CDR2 is YFSETQ. CDR3 length: 14 residues. V lost 9 bases and J 9 bases, leaving 19 bases between the germline ends. CDR3 nucleotide sequence: TGCGCCACCCGAATGTGGGACAATTTTTCACCCCTCCACTTT. As protein: CATRMWDNFSPLHF.

The gene calls are TRBV11-2 and TRBJ2-2, with 13 positions matching TRBD2. Losses at the gene ends were 4 bases for V and 4 bases for J; bases not matched to a gene: 12. Germline V gene sequence: CDR1 SGHAT, CDR2 FQNNGV. The CDR3 totals 19 residues. CDR3 amino acids: CASSSCLGLAGAGTGELFF. The CDR3 DNA follows: TGTGCCAGCAGCTCCTGTCTTGGACTAGCGGGAGCTGGCACCGGGGAGCTGTTTTTT.

Details on this clonotype: Mismatch with germline at one junction end may stem from a read error. The V and J genes are TRBV11-3 and TRBJ2-1, with a possible D match to TRBD2 (5 bases). The CDR3 is made up of 15 amino acids. CDR1 SGHNT and CDR2 YENEEA come from the germline V gene. The CDR3 coding sequence is TGTACCAGCAGCTTAGGAAGTAGAGGGAAGCTTGAGCAGTTCTTC. Its protein product is CTSSLGSRGKLEQFF.

About this clonotype itself: The CDR3 ends on some other residue instead of the conserved phenylalanine or tryptophan, so this is likely a read error. The rearrangement joins TRBV5-1 to TRBJ2-2; tentative D call: TRBD2 (6 bases). Per germline, CDR1 SGHRS and CDR2 YFSETQ. Trimming stripped 5 bases from V and 6 bases from J, with 14 bases between. The CDR3 covers 14 residues. The DNA for the CDR3 is TGCGCCAGCAGACCCGGGAGTCAAGCCGGGGAGCTGTTTTTA. Protein: CASRPGSQAGELFL.

For this clonotype: One end of the junction is discordant with germline, which a read error may explain. This chain links TRBV11-2 with TRBJ1-6, with D hard to call. The CDR3 sequence is 15 residues long. Germline CDR1 reads SGHAT; CDR2 reads FQNNGV. Here the CDR3 reads CASSLEVAAISPPHF. CDR3 sequence (DNA): TGCGCCAGTAGCTTAGAAGTGGCAGCTATCTCACCCCCCCACTTT.

This clonotype was counted a few times. This may arise from a read error, as a much more abundant clone is one base away. This chain uses TRBV4-2 with TRBJ2-3; TRBD2 agrees at 8 bases. The CDR3 contains 16 residues. Germline lookup yields CDR1 LGHNA and CDR2 YNFKEQ. CDR3 region: CVSSQDQASGLYTQYF. The CDR3 DNA sequence: TGTGTCAGCAGCCAAGATCAGGCTAGCGGGCTTTATACGCAGTATTTT.

The chain carries TRBV11-2 and TRBJ2-3, with 10 bases lining up with TRBD2. The germline CDR1 and CDR2 sequences are SGHAT and FQNNGV. V lost 8 bases and J lost 4; bases outside the gene matches: 9. The CDR3 totals 15 residues. The chain's CDR3 is CASGSGLAEPDTQYF. Here the CDR3 DNA reads TGTGCCAGCGGCTCCGGACTAGCGGAACCAGATACGCAGTATTTT.

Of note for this clonotype: The conserved phenylalanine or tryptophan is not found at the CDR3 terminus, so this likely reflects a read error. The chain has TRBV5-5 and TRBJ2-7; D is perhaps TRBD2 (7 bases). CDR3 length equals 14 residues. Trimming left V 2 bases short and J 6 bases short, with 15 bases between. Germline V lookup: CDR1 SGHKS, CDR2 YYEKEE (reference sequence). The CDR3 nucleotides read TGTGCCAGCAGCTTTAGGGATAGGGGGGGCGAGCAGTACTCC. This gives the protein CASSFRDRGGEQYS.

A note on this clonotype: The germline gene is not matched at one end of the junction; a read error may be the cause. The chain links TRBV11-2 to TRBJ1-1; tentatively, D is TRBD1 (6 bases). The CDR3 totals 13 residues. Germline V lookup: CDR1 SGHAT, CDR2 FQNNGV. CDR3 nucleotides: TGTGCCAGCAGCTCAGAAGGGGGGACTGAAACTTTCTTT. Its protein product is CASSSEGGTETFF.

The chain carries TRBV4-1 and TRBJ2-3, with TRBD2 matching over 7 bases. The CDR3 has 17 amino acids. J gave up 6 bases and V 8 bases, and 20 bases lay outside the gene matches. The germline CDR1 and CDR2 sequences are MGHRA and YSYEKL. The CDR3 DNA reads TGCGCCAGCGGCCCCCCCACATGGACTAGGCTCACTGATACGCAGTATTTT. This codes for CASGPPTWTRLTDTQYF.

The rearrangement uses TRBV5-4 and TRBJ2-7; D remains ambiguous. The V gene lost 8 bases and the J gene lost 4 bases, with 16 bases spanning the gap. The germline V gene encodes CDR1 SGHNT and CDR2 YYREEE (reference sequence). The CDR3 spans 13 residues. CDR3 amino acids: CASSQQHEYEQYF. The CDR3 DNA reads as TGTGCCAGTAGCCAACAGCACGAATACGAGCAGTACTTC.

The chain links TRBV11-2 to TRBJ2-5; TRBD2 agrees at 9 bases. CDR1 and CDR2 (germline): SGHAT, FQNNGV. The CDR3 sequence is 13 residues long. CDR3 amino acids: CAGSTGTSKTQYF. The CDR3 nucleotides read TGTGCAGGCAGCACCGGGACTAGCAAGACCCAGTACTTC.

Of note for this clonotype: Germline and junction disagree at one end, which may indicate a read error. The V call is TRBV5-4, the J call TRBJ2-3, with 10 bases lining up with TRBD2. The CDR3 is made up of 16 amino acids. Germline lookup yields CDR1 SGHNT and CDR2 YYREEE (reference sequence). The CDR3 protein is CASSLSGRGGTDTQCF. CDR3 bases: TGTGCCAGCAGCCTAAGCGGGAGGGGTGGGACAGATACGCAGTGTTTT.

With respect to this clonotype: One end of the junction varies from germline; a read error may be responsible. The rearrangement links TRBV28 to TRBJ2-3; no reliable D call. The CDR3 has 12 amino acids. Germline lookup yields CDR1 MDHEN and CDR2 SYDVKM. The CDR3 loop is CANSTITDMQYF. In DNA, the CDR3 is TGTGCCAACAGTACGATAACAGATATGCAGTATTTT.

The chain joins TRBV11-2 to TRBJ2-2; no clear D gene. Germline V gives CDR1 SGHAT, CDR2 FQNNGV. Trimming shortened V by 5 bases and J by 4 bases, and 14 bases separated the two germline ends. The length of the CDR3 is 15 residues. The CDR3 region is CASSPIAGSTGELFF. CDR3 DNA sequence: TGTGCCAGCAGCCCTATCGCAGGCTCCACCGGGGAGCTGTTTTTT.

Of note for this clonotype: A much larger clone differs from this one at a single base, so this may be a read error. The chain couples TRBV5-5 to TRBJ1-1; D is unclear. This CDR3 is built from 14 residues. The ends were cut back, 5 bases at V and 3 bases at J, with 14 bases in the middle. Germline CDR1 and CDR2: SGHKS and YYEKEE (reference sequence). This chain's CDR3 is CASRIGRADTEAFF. The CDR3 DNA reads as TGTGCCAGCAGGATAGGGCGCGCGGACACTGAAGCTTTCTTT.

Ten or more counts support this clonotype. This sequence joins TRBV30 and TRBJ2-3; D perhaps matches TRBD1 (5 bases). The CDR3 contains 15 residues. Germline V gene data show CDR1 as GTSNPN and CDR2 as SVGIG (reference sequence). V was shortened by 0 bases and J by 2 bases, with 12 bases between the two germline ends. CDR3 bases: TGTGCCTGGAGTGTACAGGTTGGAGTCACAGATACGCAGTATTTT. This codes for CAWSVQVGVTDTQYF. Variable domain in full (rest from reference TRBV30 and TRBJ2-3): SQTIHQWPATLVQPVGSPLSLECTVEGTSNPNLYWYRQAAGRGLQLLFYSVGIGQISSEVPQNLSASRPQDRQFILSSKKLLLSDSGFYLCAWSVQVGVTDTQYFGPGTRLTVL.

This clonotype was seen a single time. The rearrangement joins TRBV29-1 to TRBJ2-4, with D unclear. Germline CDR1 is SQVTM and CDR2 is ANQGSEA. The CDR3 runs 13 residues. The DNA for the CDR3 is TGCTGTGTTAAAGCCCCCGGCGATAACATTCAGTACTTC. Amino acid sequence: CCVKAPGDNIQYF.

This clonotype has just a few counts. CDR3 coding DNA: TGTGCCAGTAGTTTCCGCCAGCTAGGAAATCAGCCCCAGCATTTT. It codes for CASSFRQLGNQPQHF. This chain links TRBV19 with TRBJ1-5, with D unclear. CDR3 size: 15 residues. V was trimmed by 5 bases and J by 4 bases, leaving 15 bases between them. CDR1 is LNHDA, CDR2 SQIVND, per germline (reference sequence).

In this sample, this clonotype is large (0.1 to 1%). This rearrangement joins TRBV6-2 or TRBV6-3 to TRBJ2-7, with 8 bases fitting TRBD1. The CDR3 runs 15 residues. CDR1 MNHEY and CDR2 SVGEGT come from the germline V gene. Trimming took 7 bases from V and 3 from J; bases not matched to a gene: 11. DNA of the CDR3: TGTGCCAGCACCTTTCGACAGGGGCGAAACTACGAGCAGTACTTC. This translates into CASTFRQGRNYEQYF.

The rearrangement uses TRBV2 and TRBJ2-4, with no clear D. The V and J ends lost 6 bases and 10 bases respectively, with 13 bases between them. The germline CDR1 and CDR2 sequences are SNHLY and FYNNEI. This CDR3 spans 12 amino acids. The CDR3 loop reads CASRGSEVIQYF. CDR3 nucleotides: TGTGCCAGCAGAGGCTCCGAAGTGATTCAGTACTTC.

The chain combines TRBV4-1 with TRBJ2-1, with D possibly TRBD2 on 6 matching bases. Trimming removed 3 bases at V and 6 bases at J, with 18 bases between. This CDR3 spans 16 amino acids. Germline CDR1 reads MGHRA; CDR2 reads YSYEKL. In DNA, the CDR3 is TGCGCCAGCAGCCATGAGACTAGTGGGGATGTCAATGAGCAGTTCTTC. Its protein product is CASSHETSGDVNEQFF.

The sample holds one count of this clonotype. One end of the junction does not line up with germline, which may come from a read error. The chain combines TRBV11-2 with TRBJ2-7; D might be TRBD2 (6 bases). The germline V gene encodes CDR1 SGHAT and CDR2 FQNNGV. The CDR3 is 13 amino acids. CDR3 nucleotide sequence: TGTACCAGCAGCTTGGGACTTTACTACGAGCAGTGCTTC. It encodes CTSSLGLYYEQCF. The full variable domain, with the rest looked up from reference TRBV11-2 and TRBJ2-7, is EAGVAQSPRYKIIEKRQSVAFWCNPISGHATLYWYQQILGQGPKLLIQFQNNGVVDDSQLPKDRFSAERLKGVDSTLKIQPAKLEDSAVYLCTSSLGLYYEQCFGPGTRLTVT.

In this sample, this clonotype is medium-sized. The rearrangement uses TRBV11-3 and TRBJ2-1; 11 bases match TRBD2. The J segment lost 7 bases and the V segment lost 5 bases, leaving 4 bases of the junction unmatched. The germline V gene has CDR1 SGHNT and CDR2 YENEEA. This CDR3 is built from 14 residues. For the CDR3, the DNA is TGTGCCAGCAGCCCTCGACTAGCGGGAAATGAGCAGTTCTTC. Translated, it gives CASSPRLAGNEQFF.

On this clonotype: Because it lacks the conserved phenylalanine or tryptophan at the end, this CDR3 is likely a read error. The chain uses TRBV7-9 and TRBJ2-5; no reliable D call. The CDR3 is 14 amino acids. The germline gives CDR1 SEHNR, CDR2 FQNEAQ (reference sequence). The DNA for the CDR3 is TGTGCCAGCGGCTTACGTGCCCGGCAAGAGACCCAGTACATC. Amino acids: CASGLRARQETQYI.